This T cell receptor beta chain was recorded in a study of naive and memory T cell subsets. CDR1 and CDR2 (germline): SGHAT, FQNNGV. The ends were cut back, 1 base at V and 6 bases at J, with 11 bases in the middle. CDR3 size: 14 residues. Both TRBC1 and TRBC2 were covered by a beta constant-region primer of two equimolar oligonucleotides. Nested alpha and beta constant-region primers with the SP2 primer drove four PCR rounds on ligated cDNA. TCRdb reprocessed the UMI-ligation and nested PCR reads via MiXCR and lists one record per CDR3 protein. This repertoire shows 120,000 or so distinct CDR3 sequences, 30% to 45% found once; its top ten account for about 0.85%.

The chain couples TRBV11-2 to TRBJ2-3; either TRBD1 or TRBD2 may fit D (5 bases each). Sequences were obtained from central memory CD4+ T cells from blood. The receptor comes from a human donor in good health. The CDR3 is CASSLVSWGDTQYF. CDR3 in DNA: TGTGCCAGCAGCTTAGTCTCCTGGGGGGATACGCAGTATTTT.